This T cell receptor (beta chain) was retrieved from a study of technical replicates of blood from several donors. Profiled with immunoSEQ multiplex PCR; TCRdb holds only in-frame clones, not every one. The data contain over 70,000 clones, about 95% of them singletons. Germline V gene lookup returns CDR1 SNHLY and CDR2 FYNNEI. The length of the CDR3 is 18 residues. Losses at the gene ends were 2 bases for V and 6 bases for J; bases not matched to a gene: 15. Sequencing was done on a sample of T cells isolated from PBMCs. V usage is TRBV2 and J usage is TRBJ2-3; 9 bases match TRBD2. This clonotype was obtained from a human donor in good health. The CDR3 here is CASSEWPLAGEGSDTQYF. The CDR3 DNA reads as TGTGCCAGCAGTGAATGGCCCTTAGCGGGAGAGGGTTCCGATACGCAGTATTTT.